This entry features one T cell receptor beta chain sequence. The data are from a study of radiotherapy plus CTLA-4 blockade in lung cancer. The CDR3 loop spans 15 amino acids. V lost 5 bases to trimming and J lost 11 bases; unmatched junction nucleotides: 11. The germline V gene encodes CDR1 MNHEY and CDR2 SVGAGI. Here immunoSEQ multiplex PCR was the method, and the copy in TCRdb shows in-frame clones only, minus some. The data contain roughly 90,000 clones, around 79% of them singletons. The chain joins TRBV6-5 to TRBJ2-7; 14 nucleotides agree with TRBD2. The receptor was isolated from a human donor with non-small cell lung cancer who had a partial response to radiotherapy plus ipilimumab. Some clones in this sample may be carry-over from other donors' samples. Sequences were derived from peripheral blood, sampled from a patient treated with radiotherapy plus ipilimumab. CDR3 in DNA: TGTGCCAGCAGTCCCCCGGGACTAGCGGGAGAGAAGGAGTACTTC. Amino acid sequence: CASSPPGLAGEKEYF.